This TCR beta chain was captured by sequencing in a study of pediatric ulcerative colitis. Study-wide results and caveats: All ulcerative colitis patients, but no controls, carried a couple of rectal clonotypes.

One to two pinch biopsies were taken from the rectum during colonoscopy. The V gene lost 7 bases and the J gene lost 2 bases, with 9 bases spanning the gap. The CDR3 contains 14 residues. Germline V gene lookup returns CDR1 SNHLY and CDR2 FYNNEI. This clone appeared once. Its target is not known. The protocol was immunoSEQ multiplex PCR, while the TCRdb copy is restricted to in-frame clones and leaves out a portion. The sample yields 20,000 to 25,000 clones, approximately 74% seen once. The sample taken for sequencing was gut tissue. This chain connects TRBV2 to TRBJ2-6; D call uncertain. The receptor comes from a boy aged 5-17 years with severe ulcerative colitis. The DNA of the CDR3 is TGTGCCAGCAATCCCCGACCTGGGGCCAACGTCCTGACTTTC. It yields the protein CASNPRPGANVLTF.